Listed below are T cell receptor beta chains from one sample, sequenced in a study of shared clonotypes between healthy human individuals. The data were produced by immunoSEQ multiplex PCR, yet TCRdb's version contains in-frame clones alone and is incomplete. This table holds roughly 2 million clones, roughly 96% found once. What was sequenced was naive CD4+ T cells sorted from blood. Receptor source: a man aged 18 to 30 in good health. Each CDR3 is given with its conserved first and last residue. The D gene is left open where the match is weak. The size entry is marked missing in some rows and otherwise reads once, few, many or a size class.

TRBJ2-5 | TRBV28 | TRBD1 | . | TGTGCCAGCAGGTGGACAGGGGTGGAGACCCAGTACTTC | CASRWTGVETQYF
TRBJ2-7 | TRBV5-1 | TRBD1 | . | TGCGCCAGCAGCTTGGGCCCTGGGACAGCTCGATCACAGTACTTC | CASSLGPGTARSQYF
TRBJ1-4 | TRBV11-2 | . | . | TGTGCCAGCAGCCCGGACAGAAATGAAAAACTGTTTTTT | CASSPDRNEKLFF
TRBJ1-6 | TRBV29-1 | . | . | TGCAGCGTTGTATCGGGGCAGCTGGATGCGGAAAAGTTT | CSVVSGQLDAEKF
TRBJ2-1 | TRBV11-2 | TRBD2 | . | TGTGCCAGCAGCCTCAGCGGGGTCGAGCAGTTCTTC | CASSLSGVEQFF
TRBJ1-6 | TRBV7-9 | . | . | TGTGCCAGCAGCCGTGAGGGGGGCTGGTCACCCCTCCACTTT | CASSREGGWSPLHF
TRBJ1-4 | TRBV5-6 | . | . | TGTGCCAGCAGCCCTGGACCGGACAGAGAAAATGAAAAACTGTTTTTT | CASSPGPDRENEKLFF
TRBJ2-5 | TRBV28 | . | . | TGTGCCAGCAGTTCTCTCGGGACTGCGATCCAAGAGACCCAGTACTTC | CASSSLGTAIQETQYF
TRBJ1-3 | TRBV30 | . | . | TGTGCCTGGAGGGCGGAACAGGACTCTGGAAACACCATATATTTT | CAWRAEQDSGNTIYF
TRBJ2-6 | TRBV4-1 | TRBD2 | . | TGCGCCAGCAGCCTTGGGGGGGCTGGGGCCAACGTCCTGACTTTC | CASSLGGAGANVLTF
TRBJ1-5 | TRBV6-5 | . | . | TGTGCCAGCAGTTACGGGAGAGCCGATCAGCCCCAGCATTTT | CASSYGRADQPQHF
TRBJ2-7 | TRBV29-1 | TRBD2 | . | TGCAGCGTTTTGGCGGGAGCCTACGAGCAGTACTTC | CSVLAGAYEQYF
TRBJ2-6 | TRBV4-1 | . | . | TGCGCCAGCAAAGGTCCCCTTCTGCAAGGGGCCAACGTCCTGACTTTC | CASKGPLLQGANVLTF
TRBJ1-1 | TRBV7-2 | . | . | TGTGCCAGCAGCCCAACCGGGACACAGGTTAGGGCTTTCTTT | CASSPTGTQVRAFF
TRBJ2-6 | TRBV10-3 | . | . | TGTGCCATCAGTCCTAAGGGAGCCTCGAGCTCTGGGGCCAACGTCCTGACTTTC | CAISPKGASSSGANVLTF
TRBJ2-2 | TRBV18 | . | . | TGTGCCAGCTCCCGAAGGGGCGGGGAGCTGTTTTTT | CASSRRGGELFF
TRBJ2-5 | TRBV10-3 | . | . | TGTGCCATCAGGGATGGCGAGACCCAGTACTTC | CAIRDGETQYF
TRBJ1-5 | TRBV28 | TRBD1 | . | TGTGCCAGCAGGAGGACAGGGAGGTCCAATCAGCCCCAGCATTTT | CASRRTGRSNQPQHF
TRBJ1-1 | TRBV4-1 | . | . | TGCGCCAGCAGCCAAGGAGGGCTGAACACTGAAGCTTTCTTT | CASSQGGLNTEAFF
TRBJ1-1 | TRBV10-3 | . | . | TGTGCCATCAGTGAAGAAAGCAGGACGGGGAACACTGAAGCTTTCTTT | CAISEESRTGNTEAFF
TRBJ1-6 | TRBV5-1 | . | once | TGCGCCAGCAGCACCGGGACATATAATTCACCCCTCCACTTT | CASSTGTYNSPLHF
TRBJ2-7 | TRBV5-1 | . | once | TGCGCCAGCAGCTCAGTCCCTGGCCTTTACGAGCAGTACTTC | CASSSVPGLYEQYF
TRBJ2-7 | TRBV25-1 | TRBD1 | once | TGTGCCAGCAGTTCGGACAGGGAGAAGGCCTACGAGCAGTACTTC | CASSSDREKAYEQYF
TRBJ2-5 | TRBV5-1 | TRBD2 | . | TGCGCCAGCAGCCCCCCAGGTAGCGGGGGGGCTCAGACCCAGTACTTC | CASSPPGSGGAQTQYF
TRBJ2-7 | TRBV7-2 | . | . | TGTGCCAGCCTCTGGGGGGGCCTGAGCTCCTACGAGCAGTACTTC | CASLWGGLSSYEQYF
TRBJ2-1 | TRBV5-1 | TRBD2 | . | TGCGCCAGCCCCGCCGCGCAACGGGGGGTATACAATGAGCAGTTCTTC | CASPAAQRGVYNEQFF
TRBJ1-1 | TRBV18 | . | . | TGTGCCAGCTCACCACTTGGACCGTCTGAAGCTTTCTTT | CASSPLGPSEAFF
TRBJ2-1 | TRBV2 | TRBD2 | once | TGTGCCAGCAAAGGACTAGCGGCCTACAATGAGCAGTTCTTC | CASKGLAAYNEQFF
TRBJ1-5 | TRBV28 | . | . | TGTGCCAGCAGTTTGGCACAGGGACTAAATCAGCCCCAGCATTTT | CASSLAQGLNQPQHF
TRBJ2-1 | TRBV7-2 | TRBD1 | . | TGTGCCAGCAGCCCTGAGGGACAGCCTTACAATGAGCAGTTCTTC | CASSPEGQPYNEQFF
TRBJ1-2 | TRBV6-1 | . | . | TGTGCCAGCAGTGAAACAGGTTCTGGCTACACCTTC | CASSETGSGYTF
TRBJ1-3 | TRBV19 | . | . | TGTGCCAGTAGTATCCCGGCCTCTGGAAACACCATATATTTT | CASSIPASGNTIYF
TRBJ2-2 | TRBV4-1 | . | . | TGCGCCAGCAGCCAAGCCCCCTCCCCCGGGGAGCTGTTTTTT | CASSQAPSPGELFF
TRBJ2-7 | TRBV9 | . | . | TGTGCCAGCAGCGTAACTTCCATGGGTGACGAGCAGTACTTC | CASSVTSMGDEQYF
TRBJ1-2 | TRBV5-1 | . | . | TGCGCCAGCAGCCGGGTCGCGGGTGAGGGTTCCTATGGCTACACCTTC | CASSRVAGEGSYGYTF
TRBJ1-1 | TRBV15 | . | once | TGTGCCACCAGCAGACGACAGTCGCACACCAGCACTGAAGCTTTCTTT | CATSRRQSHTSTEAFF
TRBJ1-6 | TRBV18 | TRBD1 | many | TGTGCCAGCTCACCGGACAGGTATAATTCACCCCTCCACTTT | CASSPDRYNSPLHF
TRBJ2-7 | TRBV21-1 | . | once | TGTGCCAGCGGGGTGGGGACAGGGGTCCACGAGCAGTACTTC | CASGVGTGVHEQYF
TRBJ1-6 | TRBV7-2 | TRBD1 | . | TGTGCCAGCAGCCGCGGGACAGGGGTCGAGTCACCCCTCCACTTT | CASSRGTGVESPLHF
TRBJ2-4 | TRBV18 | . | . | TGTGCCAGCTCACAGACAGGTTCCTCGGCCAAAAACATTCAGTACTTC | CASSQTGSSAKNIQYF
TRBJ1-1 | TRBV6-1 | . | . | TGTGCCAGCAGTTCTCAGGACAGAAACACTGAAGCTTTCTTT | CASSSQDRNTEAFF
TRBJ2-7 | TRBV4-3 | TRBD2 | . | TGCGCCAGCAGCTTCCAGCGGGGGGGTTACGAGCAGTACTTC | CASSFQRGGYEQYF
TRBJ2-7 | TRBV7-2 | . | . | TGTGCCAGCAGCTTAGTGGAGCGGGCATTTCTAGAAGAGCAGTACTTC | CASSLVERAFLEEQYF
TRBJ2-5 | TRBV19 | . | . | TGTGCCACCTCGAGCGGAACGGGATGGCAAGAGACCCAGTACTTC | CATSSGTGWQETQYF